This is a list of T cell receptor beta chains from one sample in a study of CD8 T cells in Susac syndrome. In TCRdb, the immunoSEQ multiplex PCR reads were re-called with MiXCR into one record per CDR3 protein. The data hold 150,000 to 200,000 distinct CDR3 sequences, with about 95% observed a single time. The specimen sequenced was CD4+ T cells from PBMCs. These receptors all stem from a human donor with multiple sclerosis. Both conserved end residues are part of each CDR3. Fields, in order: D gene, V gene, J gene, clone size, CDR3 DNA, CDR3 protein. The D gene is left open where the match is weak. Size is omitted from some rows. Given values are once, few, many or a class for expanded clones.

-	TRBV7-3	TRBJ2-3	-	TGTGCCAGCAGCTTAGACGGTGCGGGCACAGATACGCAGTATTTT	CASSLDGAGTDTQYF
TRBD1	TRBV10-3	TRBJ1-1	once	TGTGCCATCGGGACAGGATATGAAGCTTTCTTT	CAIGTGYEAFF
-	TRBV20-1	TRBJ1-5	-	TGCAGTGCTAGAGCAAGGACCGGGGCCCAGCATTTT	CSARARTGAQHF
-	TRBV7-3	TRBJ2-5	-	TGTGCCAGCAGCCTACTCAGCCAAGAGACCCAGTACTTC	CASSLLSQETQYF
-	TRBV30	TRBJ1-1	-	TGTGCCTGGAGTGTACAGGGTAAAGCTTTCTTT	CAWSVQGKAFF
-	TRBV5-4	TRBJ2-2	few	TGTGCCAGCAGCTTGACGGGGAACACCGGGGAGCTGTTTTTT	CASSLTGNTGELFF
-	TRBV7-9	TRBJ1-2	-	TGTGCCAGCAGCTTAGATCCAGGGAGCGCCTATGGCTACACCTTC	CASSLDPGSAYGYTF
-	TRBV29-1	TRBJ2-5	once	TGCAGCGTGGGGGTAACAGAAGAGACCCAGTACTTC	CSVGVTEETQYF
-	TRBV7-2	TRBJ2-5	-	TGTGCCAGCAGCTTAGATTACCAAGAGACCCAGTACTTC	CASSLDYQETQYF
TRBD2	TRBV18	TRBJ2-7	-	TGTGCCAGCTCACCCTCCGTGGGCGGGGGGAAGTACTTC	CASSPSVGGGKYF